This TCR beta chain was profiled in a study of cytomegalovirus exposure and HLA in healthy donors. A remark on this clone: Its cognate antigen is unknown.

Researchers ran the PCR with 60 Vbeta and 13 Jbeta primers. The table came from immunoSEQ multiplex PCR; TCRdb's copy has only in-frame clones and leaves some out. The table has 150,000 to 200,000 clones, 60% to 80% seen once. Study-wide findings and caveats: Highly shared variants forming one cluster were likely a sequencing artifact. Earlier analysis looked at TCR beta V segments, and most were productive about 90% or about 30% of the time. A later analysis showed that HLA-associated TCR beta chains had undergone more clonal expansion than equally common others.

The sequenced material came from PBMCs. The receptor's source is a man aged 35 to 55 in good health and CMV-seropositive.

CDR3 region: CASRDTGTGADTQYF. The CDR3 coding sequence is TGCGCCAGCAGAGATACCGGGACAGGGGCAGATACGCAGTATTTT. V and J are TRBV10-1 and TRBJ2-3; 10 nucleotides line up with TRBD1. V shed 6 bases and J 4 bases; nucleotides not matched to a gene: 7. This CDR3 has 15 residues. CDR1 and CDR2 from the germline V gene are WNHNN and SYGVQD (reference sequence).